This is a list of T cell receptor beta chains from one sample in a study of spatial heterogeneity in lung cancer. MiXCR, run by TCRdb on the 5' RACE reads, gives a single entry per CDR3 protein. The data show some 100,000 distinct CDR3 sequences, under 9% seen once. The source material was PBMCs, sampled at surgery. These TCRs come from a male donor with early-stage non-small cell lung cancer. The conserved cysteine and the conserved F or W are not part of the CDR3 here. The order of the fields is clone size, J gene, V gene, CDR3 protein. Expanded clones get a size class; other rows say once, few or many, or leave the size out.

clone_size: few; j_call: TRBJ2-2; v_call: TRBV10-2; cdr3_aa: ASRSASGSYTGELF
clone_size: NA; j_call: TRBJ2-5; v_call: TRBV9; cdr3_aa: ASSVEAETQY
clone_size: few; j_call: TRBJ2-1; v_call: TRBV2; cdr3_aa: ASSESSGGARRQF
clone_size: NA; j_call: TRBJ2-2; v_call: TRBV7-3; cdr3_aa: ASSLTDGTGELF
clone_size: many; j_call: TRBJ1-1; v_call: TRBV10-3; cdr3_aa: AISGQLNTEAF
clone_size: few; j_call: TRBJ2-1; v_call: TRBV28; cdr3_aa: AIHSGSKNEQF
clone_size: many; j_call: TRBJ2-5; v_call: TRBV5-6; cdr3_aa: ASSLGAGQETQY
clone_size: NA; j_call: TRBJ2-1; v_call: TRBV10-2; cdr3_aa: ATGSSYNEQF
clone_size: many; j_call: TRBJ2-7; v_call: TRBV28; cdr3_aa: ASSRTGGSYEQY
clone_size: few; j_call: TRBJ1-1; v_call: TRBV20-1; cdr3_aa: SARDSSLTGRATEAF
clone_size: NA; j_call: TRBJ2-3; v_call: TRBV7-9; cdr3_aa: ASSFGGADTQY
clone_size: many; j_call: TRBJ2-4; v_call: TRBV18; cdr3_aa: ASSPSTQENIQY
clone_size: few; j_call: TRBJ2-2; v_call: TRBV7-8; cdr3_aa: ASSLLSNTGELF
clone_size: many; j_call: TRBJ2-7; v_call: TRBV2; cdr3_aa: ASRSGLTDEQY
clone_size: few; j_call: TRBJ2-4; v_call: TRBV30; cdr3_aa: AWRSTGLDIQY
clone_size: few; j_call: TRBJ2-1; v_call: TRBV24-1; cdr3_aa: ATSDPLLAGGNEQF
clone_size: many; j_call: TRBJ2-5; v_call: TRBV20-1; cdr3_aa: SARIFVGGTQETQY
clone_size: NA; j_call: TRBJ2-1; v_call: TRBV19; cdr3_aa: ASSILSGGAGYNEQF
clone_size: NA; j_call: TRBJ1-1; v_call: TRBV15; cdr3_aa: ATSRDWGEAF
clone_size: few; j_call: TRBJ1-2; v_call: TRBV6-5; cdr3_aa: ASSPPGQGLRGYT
clone_size: NA; j_call: TRBJ1-5; v_call: TRBV20-1; cdr3_aa: SAIVANQPQH
clone_size: few; j_call: TRBJ1-5; v_call: TRBV7-2; cdr3_aa: ASSLVQGSNQPQH
clone_size: many; j_call: TRBJ2-1; v_call: TRBV2; cdr3_aa: ASSVVTGPEQF